These 21 T cell receptor beta chains originate from one sample sequenced in a study of T-cell memory formation after mild COVID-19. A single record per CDR3 protein comes from TCRdb applying MiXCR to the 5' RACE reads. Of 280,000 or so distinct CDR3 sequences in the sample, approximately 18% were seen once. Sample: PBMCs or a T cell subset sorted from them (not recorded which). Source of these receptors: a man aged 18-30 years who had mild COVID-19 (a few samples of this study predate the infection). Cell type and time point are not known.

This clonotype showed up just a few times. The chain carries TRBV25-1 and TRBJ1-3; D not certain. V lost 7 bases, J lost 1 base, and 5 bases lay in between. CDR3 length: 12 amino acids. Germline V lookup: CDR1 MGHDK, CDR2 SYGVNS. The CDR3, as DNA: TGTGCCAGCACTTCTTCTGGAAACACCATATATTTT. Translation gives CASTSSGNTIYF.

The chain is built from TRBV4-1 and TRBJ2-2; 13 positions agree with TRBD2. After removal of 1 base from V and 7 bases from J, the junction contained 3 bases not matched to a gene. CDR1 MGHRA and CDR2 YSYEKL come from the germline V gene. The CDR3 contains 16 residues. In DNA, the CDR3 is TGCGCCAGCAGCCAAGCGGGACTAGCGGGAAGCGGGGAGCTGTTTTTT. Translated, it gives CASSQAGLAGSGELFF.

This clonotype occurred a few times. The genes are TRBV9 and TRBJ2-5; D remains ambiguous. The V and J ends lost 4 bases and 5 bases respectively, with 9 bases between them. From germline, CDR1 is SGDLS and CDR2 YYNGEE. The CDR3 has 12 amino acids. DNA for the CDR3: TGTGCCAGCAGCCACAATGGGGAGACCCAGTACTTC. Amino acid sequence: CASSHNGETQYF. The full variable domain, completed using reference TRBV9 and TRBJ2-5, is DSGVTQTPKHLITATGQRVTLRCSPRSGDLSVYWYQQSLDQGLQFLIQYYNGEERAKGNILERFSAQQFPDLHSELNLSSLELGDSALYFCASSHNGETQYFGPGTRLLVL.

There are a few counts of this clonotype. The chain couples TRBV7-9 to TRBJ1-5, with TRBD1 matching 8 bases. Germline V gene sequence: CDR1 SEHNR, CDR2 FQNEAQ (reference sequence). This CDR3 comprises 15 residues. V trimming: 5 bases; J trimming: 7 bases; junction bases outside the gene matches: 10. The CDR3 sequence: CASSKDRGGAQPQHF. CDR3 sequence (DNA): TGTGCCAGCAGCAAAGACAGGGGCGGGGCACAGCCCCAGCATTTT.

There are a few counts of this clonotype. The genes are TRBV7-9 and TRBJ2-5; unclear D gene. Trimming shortened V by 5 bases and J by 5 bases, and 21 bases separated the two germline ends. CDR1 is SEHNR, CDR2 FQNEAQ, per germline (reference sequence). The CDR3 spans 16 residues. CDR3 DNA: TGTGCCAGCAGCCTTAACAGAAATTGGGCGTGGGAGACCCAGTACTTC. Translating gives CASSLNRNWAWETQYF.

The table lists this clonotype with many counts. A read error may account for a junction end that differs from germline. This chain connects TRBV5-1 to TRBJ2-2; D is ambiguous. The CDR3 has 13 residues. In germline, CDR1 is SGHRS, CDR2 YFSETQ. The CDR3 coding sequence is TGTGCCAGCAGCTTAGTCGGCACCGGGGAGCTGTTTTTT. Translation gives CASSLVGTGELFF.

This clonotype was observed a few times. The genes are TRBV9 and TRBJ2-1; 7 nucleotides agree with TRBD2. The CDR3 has 15 residues. The V gene's germline CDR1 is SGDLS and CDR2 YYNGEE. With V trimmed by 0 bases and J by 6 bases, 6 bases remained unmatched. In nucleotides, the CDR3 is TGTGCCAGCAGCGTAGCTGGTGGGGGGGGCAATGAGCAGTTCTTC. Translated, it gives CASSVAGGGGNEQFF.

This sequence joins TRBV7-2 and TRBJ1-1; D might be TRBD1 (6 bases). Germline CDR1 and CDR2: SGHTA and FQGNSA. Deletions cut 6 bases from V and 7 bases from J, with 18 bases between. This CDR3 region has 14 residues. In DNA form, the CDR3 reads TGTGCCAGCAGGGACAGCCCTATCCTTATTGAAGCTTTCTTT. Protein product: CASRDSPILIEAFF. The full variable domain, its missing parts supplied by reference TRBV7-2 and TRBJ1-1, is GAGVSQSPSNKVTEKGKDVELRCDPISGHTALYWYRQSLGQGLEFLIYFQGNSAPDKSGLPSDRFSAERTGGSVSTLTIQRTQQEDSAVYLCASRDSPILIEAFFGQGTRLTVV.

This clonotype occurred a few times. The chain couples TRBV7-9 to TRBJ2-1; tentatively, D is TRBD1 (6 bases). Germline V gene lookup returns CDR1 SEHNR and CDR2 FQNEAQ (reference sequence). This CDR3 is built from 15 residues. Trimming removed 8 bases from V and 7 bases from J, with 21 bases in between. DNA for the CDR3: TGTGCCAGCGGATTAATCGCAGGCAGGGGTAATGAGCAGTTCTTC. Translation: CASGLIAGRGNEQFF.

The chain employs TRBV16 and TRBJ2-1; TRBD2 might be the D (5 bases). Germline lookup yields CDR1 KGHSY and CDR2 FQNENV. Between the trimmed V and J ends, which lost 2 bases and 0 bases, there was a span of 26 bases. This CDR3 is 21 amino acids long. The CDR3 DNA reads TGTGCCAGCAGCCAAACCCTGGCAGGTACACTACCCGACTACTCCTACAATGAGCAGTTCTTC. This encodes CASSQTLAGTLPDYSYNEQFF.

This chain links TRBV29-1 with TRBJ2-1; no definite D call. Looked up from germline, CDR1 is SQVTM and CDR2 is ANQGSEA. This CDR3 is 12 amino acids long. V was pared by 5 bases and J by 4 bases, with 9 bases between. The CDR3 reads CSVFDGYNEQFF. For the CDR3, the DNA is TGCAGCGTTTTTGATGGGTACAATGAGCAGTTCTTC.

This clonotype turned up a few times. The rearrangement joins TRBV7-9 to TRBJ1-4; the D gene is possibly TRBD1 (5 bases). The V end was cut by 3 bases, the J end by 7 bases, with 15 bases between. The CDR3 extends over 15 amino acids. CDR1 SEHNR and CDR2 FQNEAQ come from the germline V gene (reference sequence). The CDR3 loop reads CASSFTTALGEKLFF. DNA of the CDR3: TGTGCCAGCAGCTTCACGACAGCTTTAGGTGAAAAACTGTTTTTT.

The V and J genes are TRBV7-9 and TRBJ1-3; D unresolved. CDR1 is SEHNR, CDR2 FQNEAQ, per germline (reference sequence). Trimming stripped 3 bases from V and 0 bases from J, with 6 bases between. The CDR3 is 14 residues long. Here the CDR3 DNA reads TGTGCCAGCAGCTTTGAGAGCTCTGGAAACACCATATATTTT. Its protein is CASSFESSGNTIYF.

V is TRBV20-1 and J is TRBJ1-2, with TRBD1 as a possible D gene (6 bases). Looked up from germline, CDR1 is DFQATT and CDR2 is SNEGSKA (reference sequence). Trimming shortened V by 0 bases and J by 8 bases, and 10 bases separated the two germline ends. The CDR3 has 12 residues. The CDR3 sequence: CSARDQGSGYTF. DNA of the CDR3: TGCAGTGCTAGAGATCAGGGGAGCGGCTACACCTTC.

This chain connects TRBV4-3 to TRBJ2-3, with 7 bases matching TRBD2. Per the germline V gene, CDR1 is LGHNA and CDR2 is YSLEER. The CDR3 has 16 residues. J was trimmed by 2 bases and V by 0 bases; bases with no gene match: 5. The CDR3: CASSQDLLAVTDTQYF. The CDR3 DNA follows: TGCGCCAGCAGCCAAGATCTCCTAGCGGTCACAGATACGCAGTATTTT.

This clonotype was observed at least ten times. V usage is TRBV5-1 and J usage is TRBJ2-2; D is undetermined. Trimming stripped 0 bases from V and 4 bases from J, with 7 bases between. This CDR3 spans 14 amino acids. CDR1 and CDR2 from the germline V gene are SGHRS and YFSETQ. CDR3 DNA sequence: TGCGCCAGCAGCTTGGGGGCCCCCACCGGGGAGCTGTTTTTT. Translation: CASSLGAPTGELFF.

The J gene is TRBJ2-7, the V gene TRBV12-3 or TRBV12-4, with a weak D call TRBD2 (6 bases). V was trimmed by 2 bases and J by 0 bases, leaving 11 bases between them. This CDR3 comprises 15 residues. The DNA for the CDR3 is TGTGCCAGCAGTTTAATCCGGGGGAACTCCTACGAGCAGTACTTC. Translated: CASSLIRGNSYEQYF.

In this sample, this clonotype turned up a few times. The V call is TRBV18, the J call TRBJ2-7; possibly TRBD1 for D (6 bases). The CDR3 has 15 residues. Trimming removed 3 bases at V and 4 bases at J, with 16 bases between. Germline V lookup: CDR1 KGHSH, CDR2 LQKENI. The DNA of the CDR3 is TGTGCCAGCTCACCCACACAGGGAGCGGTATACGAGCAGTACTTC. It encodes CASSPTQGAVYEQYF.

The rearrangement uses TRBV6-6 and TRBJ1-1; possible D gene TRBD1, 5 bases. This CDR3 is 13 amino acids long. Germline V gene data show CDR1 as MNHNY and CDR2 as SVGAGI (reference sequence). V lost 4 bases and J lost 7, with 13 bases in between. The chain's CDR3 is CASSSGTGYEAFF. CDR3 coding DNA: TGTGCCAGCAGTTCGGGGACGGGTTATGAAGCTTTCTTT.

This chain uses TRBV7-7 with TRBJ2-2; weak D call: TRBD2 (5 bases). V was pared by 5 bases and J by 5 bases, with 12 bases between. The CDR3 totals 14 residues. Germline loops: CDR1 SSHAT, CDR2 FNYEAQ (reference sequence). In DNA form, the CDR3 reads TGTGCCAGCAGCCCCTCCGGGGTGACCGGGGAGCTGTTTTTT. It codes for CASSPSGVTGELFF. The full variable domain, with the rest looked up from reference TRBV7-7 and TRBJ2-2, is GAGVSQSPRYKVTKRGQDVTLRCDPISSHATLYWYQQALGQGPEFLTYFNYEAQPDKSGLPSDRFSAERPEGSISTLTIQRTEQRDSAMYRCASSPSGVTGELFFGEGSRLTVL.

This clonotype has a handful of counts. The V and J genes are TRBV7-2 and TRBJ2-5, with 9 bases identical to TRBD1. The ends lost 10 bases at V and 4 bases at J; junction bases unmatched: 10. The germline gives CDR1 SGHTA, CDR2 FQGNSA. The CDR3 runs to 14 residues. CDR3 region: CAIKTGGAGETQYF. The CDR3, as DNA: TGTGCCATTAAAACAGGGGGCGCAGGAGAGACCCAGTACTTC.